The clone carrying this TCR beta chain has just one count. How the authors handled the data: Amplified reference gene primers provided the basis for estimating nucleated cell counts. This table comes from immunoSEQ multiplex PCR, and its TCRdb copy is limited to in-frame clones, with some not included. That table gives V, J and clone size, and the DNA gave D and trimming. The data contain a few hundred thousand clones, 70% to 85% of them singletons. The CDR3 runs to 14 residues. CDR1 is SNHLY, CDR2 FYNNEI, per germline. The J segment lost 5 bases and the V segment lost 4 bases, leaving 5 bases of the junction unmatched. The data were obtained in a study of blood T cell repertoires in COVID-19. Turning to the study itself: From the United States, Italy and Spain came samples of acute and convalescent COVID-19. In each case, the material was cDNA or gDNA derived from T cells, B-cell-depleted T cells, or PBMCs.

The clonotype comes from a human donor in a cohort sampled during active COVID-19. The sequenced sample consisted of peripheral blood. The rearrangement joins TRBV2 to TRBJ2-7; 10 bases line up with TRBD1. CDR3 in amino acids: CASSADRGRNEQYF. The CDR3 bases are TGTGCCAGCAGTGCCGACAGGGGGCGGAACGAGCAGTACTTC.